This T cell receptor beta chain derives from a study of blood T cell repertoires in COVID-19. Study summary: The cDNA or gDNA used as material had been derived from T cells, B-cell-depleted T cells, or PBMCs.

The germline V gene has CDR1 MNHNY and CDR2 SVGAGI (reference sequence). The CDR3 consists of 11 residues. The V end lost 6 bases, the J end lost 6 bases, and 5 bases lay between the germline ends. As processed by the authors: Quantification of nucleated cells was approximated via reference gene primer amplification. The repertoire was sequenced with immunoSEQ multiplex PCR; TCRdb's copy has only in-frame clones and lacks some. From that table come the V and J calls and clone size; the DNA was used to work out D and trimming. Seen here are fewer than 30,000 clones, roughly 85% observed once, and the top ten hold under 30%.

The source material was peripheral blood. The TCR originated in a human donor in a cohort sampled during active COVID-19. The chain joins TRBV6-6 to TRBJ1-4; D not resolved. The CDR3 sequence is CASSLYEKLFF. CDR3 DNA sequence: TGTGCCAGCAGCCTATATGAAAAACTGTTTTTT.